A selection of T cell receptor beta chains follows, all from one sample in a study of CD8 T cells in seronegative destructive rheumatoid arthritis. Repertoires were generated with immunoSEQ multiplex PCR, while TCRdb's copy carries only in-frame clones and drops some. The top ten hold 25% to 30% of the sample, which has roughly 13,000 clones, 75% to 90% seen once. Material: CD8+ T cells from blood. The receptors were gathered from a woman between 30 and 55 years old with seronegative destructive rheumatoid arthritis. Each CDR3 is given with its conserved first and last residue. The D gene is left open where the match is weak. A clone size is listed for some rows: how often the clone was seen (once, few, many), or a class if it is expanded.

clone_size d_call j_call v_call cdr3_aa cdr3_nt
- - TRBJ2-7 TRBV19 CASSISRTGGNEQYF TGTGCCAGTAGTATCTCAAGGACAGGAGGGAACGAGCAGTACTTC
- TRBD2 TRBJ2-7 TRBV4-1 CASSQEGRVYEQYF TGCGCCAGCAGCCAAGAAGGGAGGGTCTACGAGCAGTACTTC
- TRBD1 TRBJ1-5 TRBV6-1 CASSEWPQGGLDQPQHF TGTGCCAGCAGTGAATGGCCCCAGGGGGGCCTCGATCAGCCCCAGCATTTT
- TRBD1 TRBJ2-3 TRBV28 CASSNPTLGQPRDTQYF TGTGCCAGCAGCAACCCCACCCTGGGACAGCCCAGGGATACGCAGTATTTT
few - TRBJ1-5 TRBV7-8 CASRRRTDSNQPQHF TGTGCCAGCAGACGTCGGACAGACAGCAATCAGCCCCAGCATTTT
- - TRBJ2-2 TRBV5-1 CASSPTGSPGELFF TGCGCCAGCAGCCCCACAGGGTCCCCCGGGGAGCTGTTTTTT
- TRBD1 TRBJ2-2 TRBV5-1 CASSSGTGDTGELFF TGCGCCAGTTCCTCCGGGACAGGGGACACCGGGGAGCTGTTTTTT
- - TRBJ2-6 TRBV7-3 CASSWGQAGANVLTF TGTGCCAGCAGCTGGGGACAAGCTGGGGCCAACGTCCTGACTTTC
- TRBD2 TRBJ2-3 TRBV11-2 CASSSPARSGGASTDTQYF TGTGCCAGCAGCTCGCCCGCGCGGAGCGGGGGGGCCAGTACAGATACGCAGTATTTT
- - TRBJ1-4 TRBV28 CASSPISTNEKLFF TGTGCCAGCAGCCCCATTTCAACTAATGAAAAACTGTTTTTT
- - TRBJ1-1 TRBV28 CASSLWSMEAFF TGTGCCAGCAGTTTATGGTCCATGGAAGCTTTCTTT
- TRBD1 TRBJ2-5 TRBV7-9 CASSADRVETQYF TGTGCCAGCAGCGCCGACAGGGTAGAGACCCAGTACTTC
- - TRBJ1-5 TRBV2 CASSEFAYEDQPQHF TGTGCCAGCAGTGAATTCGCCTATGAGGATCAGCCCCAGCATTTT
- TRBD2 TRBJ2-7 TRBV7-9 CASSEFSGAYEQYF TGTGCCAGCAGCGAATTTAGCGGGGCCTACGAGCAGTACTTC